The clone carrying this T cell receptor (beta chain) was seen a handful of times. Only in-frame clones appear in the TCRdb table, and some are missing; sequencing was by immunoSEQ multiplex PCR. The table records fewer than 120,000 clones, 70% to 90% of them present only once. This sample is part of a study of T cell responses to AZD1222 COVID-19 vaccine. Trimming cost V 2 bases and J 4 bases; bases outside gene matches: 6. The CDR3 covers 15 residues. Germline CDR1 is MGHRA and CDR2 is YSYEKL. The rearrangement joins TRBV4-1 to TRBJ2-7; the match to TRBD1 covers 9 bases. Sequenced material: peripheral blood, taken 28 days after the second AZD1222 dose. The sequence came from an adult who received the AZD1222 COVID-19 vaccine. The CDR3 sequence: CASSQPGQGSYEQYF. The CDR3 DNA reads as TGCGCCAGCAGCCAACCGGGACAGGGTTCTTACGAGCAGTACTTC.